This T cell receptor (beta chain) was captured by sequencing in a study of vaccination effects on CD4 cells after COVID-19 (dated by TCRdb to 2022 to 2024). As for the study more broadly: Two doses of either the BNT162b2 or the mRNA-1273 mRNA SARS-CoV-2 vaccine were administered to participants. SARS-CoV-2 spike-specific CD4+ TCR repertoires were compared before and after mRNA vaccination in COVID-19 convalescent patients and in infection-naive vaccine recipients. A total of 10 COVID-19 convalescent patients and a handful of SARS-CoV-2-naive healthy vaccine recipients were included in the full study. In the study, cultures from other donors were sequenced using the Oncomine TCR Beta short-read assay on an Illumina iSeq 100. Study-wide findings and limitations: Only a small number of convalescent patients were included, and no early post-infection timepoints were available, which limited the study. Clones induced by infection and clones induced by vaccination both contracted markedly at late timepoints after vaccination, which fits with T cell responses waning over time. In healthy vaccine recipients, vaccine-induced clones were almost all SARS-CoV-2 mono-reactive, with only 1 of 255 being cross-reactive with common cold coronaviruses.

About this clone itself: Its antigen has not been determined. No base qualities exist here, and no much larger clone lies one base off it.

In the ViraFEST assay, PBMC were stimulated with viral peptide pools, and TCR sequencing was then used to find antigen-specific CD4+ T cell clonotypes based on their expansion. After less than 13 days of culture, CD4+ T cells were isolated with the EasySep CD4+ T cell isolation kit. The absence of prior SARS-CoV-2 infection in healthy vaccine recipients was confirmed by negative nucleocapsid antibodies before and after vaccination. Each well held 1.5 million to 2 million PBMC cultured in IMDM containing around 5% human AB serum, about 10 IU/ml IL-2 and gentamicin, along with approximately 10 ug/ml peptides. On days 3 and 7, half of the culture medium was replaced with fresh IL-2-containing medium. Unless noted otherwise, every peptide stimulation condition was cultured in triplicate wells. Using Ficoll-Paque Plus gradient centrifugation, PBMC were separated from whole blood and then either used fresh or cryopreserved at -140C. The overlapping peptide pools covered the spike proteins of SARS-CoV-2 as well as those of the common cold coronaviruses HCoV-NL63, HCoV-OC43 and HCoV-229E. The QIAamp micro DNA kit was used to extract genomic DNA from the cultured CD4+ T cells.

Libraries were made using the immunoSEQ multiplex PCR assay. DNA from the CD4+ T cells that had been cultured and isolated underwent TCR beta CDR3 sequencing. Regarding the original processing steps: Non-productive TCR sequences were removed and reads were trimmed to the CDR3 region, keeping CDR3s of at least 7 amino acids. Antigen-specific clonotypes were identified using the MANAFEST web app by comparison of expansion in peptide wells against reference cultures. Positive clones required FDR<0.05 expansion versus reference and all other wells, odds ratio above 5, and frequency above 0.1% in two replicate wells. Clonotypes significantly expanded in SARS-CoV-2 spike wells and in at least one common cold coronavirus spike condition were defined as cross-reactive. CDR3 similarity was assessed by Levenshtein distance using the stringdist R package, and unrooted trees were constructed with ape in R 3.6.1. Sourced from immuneACCESS, this table was stored by TCRdb with only in-frame sequences that have V and J called. A share of the clones is absent; for the studies checked, an unresolved V gene accounts for under half, and the remainder has no known explanation. V, J and clone size derive from that table, while D and trimming were established from the DNA sequence. Across this sample there are roughly 11,000 clones, with 74% seen only once. The ten largest clones capture roughly 26% of the sample.

Sequencing was performed on CD4+ T cells from PBMCs cultured with HCoV-229E spike peptides, taken before COVID-19 vaccination. The cell subset or site label here, explained by the study, means: HCoV-229E spike overlapping peptide pool stimulation. This TCR was sampled from a human donor who received a COVID-19 vaccine.

The DNA is as follows: TGTGCCAGCAGCACCGGCACAGATACGCAGTATTTT. Its amino acids are CASSTGTDTQYF. The chain is made from TRBV5-5 and TRBJ2-3; the D gene assignment is ambiguous. The junction carries 4 bases between V and J, which are trimmed by 4 bases and 1 base respectively. From the cysteine through the phenylalanine, the CDR3 covers 12 amino acids. The entry retains the CDR3 DNA only, 36 bases that are in frame from base 1. CDR1 and CDR2 were assigned from the germline V gene (reference sequence) as SGHKS and YYEKEE. With all but the CDR3 taken from the reference TRBV5-5 and TRBJ2-3 genes, the full variable domain is: DAGVTQSPTHLIKTRGQQVTLRCSPISGHKSVSWYQQVLGQGPQFIFQYYEKEERGRGNFPDRFSARQFPNYSSELNVNALLLGDSALYLCASSTGTDTQYFGPGTRLTVL.